This TCR beta chain is drawn from a study of blood T cells in healthy people across ages. This CDR3 is built from 12 residues. Combining a sample-barcoded 5' primer with a J-beta primer mix, a second PCR ran for roughly 7 to 12 cycles. TCRdb analysed the 5' RACE reads with MiXCR anew, one entry per CDR3 protein. The repertoire consists of under 1,000,000 distinct CDR3 sequences, with less than 60% occurring once and the leading ten covering approximately 18%. Notes on the study in general: Researchers report that TCR beta diversity correlated strongly with naive T cell percentage.

In regard to this clonotype: As yet, its antigen is unknown. The junction shows a germline mismatch at one end, possibly a read error.

The TCR originated in an elderly man in good health. Sequences were obtained from blood. The V gene is TRBV12-3 or TRBV12-4, the J gene TRBJ2-7, with 7 bases matching TRBD2. For the CDR3, the DNA is TGTGCCAGCAGTTTGGGAGGGTACGTGCAGTACTTC. Amino acids: CASSLGGYVQYF.